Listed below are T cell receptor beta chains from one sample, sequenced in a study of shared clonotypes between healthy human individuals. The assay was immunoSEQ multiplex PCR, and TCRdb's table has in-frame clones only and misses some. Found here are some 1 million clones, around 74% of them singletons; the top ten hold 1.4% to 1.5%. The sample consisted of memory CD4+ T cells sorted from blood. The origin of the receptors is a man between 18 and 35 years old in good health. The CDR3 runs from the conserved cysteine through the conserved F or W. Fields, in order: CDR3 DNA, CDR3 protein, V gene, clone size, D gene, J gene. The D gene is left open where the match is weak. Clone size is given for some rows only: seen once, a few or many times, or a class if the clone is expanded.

cdr3_nt: TGTGCCAGTAGTACAGGGAAAGGTAGCAATCAGCCCCAGCATTTT
cdr3_aa: CASSTGKGSNQPQHF
v_call: TRBV19
clone_size: -
d_call: -
j_call: TRBJ1-5

cdr3_nt: TGTGCCAGCAGCTCCGGGACAGCTCTTAGCAATCAGCCCCAGCATTTT
cdr3_aa: CASSSGTALSNQPQHF
v_call: TRBV7-9
clone_size: -
d_call: TRBD1
j_call: TRBJ1-5

cdr3_nt: TGTGCCAGCAGGCCAGGGGCCGAAGCTAACTATGGCTACACCTTC
cdr3_aa: CASRPGAEANYGYTF
v_call: TRBV11-2
clone_size: many
d_call: -
j_call: TRBJ1-2

cdr3_nt: TGTGCCACCCGCCGGGACAGCTCTAACTATGGCTACACCTTC
cdr3_aa: CATRRDSSNYGYTF
v_call: TRBV6-1
clone_size: -
d_call: TRBD1
j_call: TRBJ1-2

cdr3_nt: TGCAGCGTTGTGTGGGGTTACGGAGAGACCCAGTACTTC
cdr3_aa: CSVVWGYGETQYF
v_call: TRBV29-1
clone_size: -
d_call: -
j_call: TRBJ2-5

cdr3_nt: TGTGCCAGCAGCTTGCAGGGGACCATTCAGTACTTC
cdr3_aa: CASSLQGTIQYF
v_call: TRBV5-6
clone_size: -
d_call: -
j_call: TRBJ2-4

cdr3_nt: TGTGCCAGCAGAGGGGGGAGCACCTACGAGCAGTACTTC
cdr3_aa: CASRGGSTYEQYF
v_call: TRBV2
clone_size: -
d_call: -
j_call: TRBJ2-7

cdr3_nt: TGCGCCAGCAGCGTGGGGACTAGCGGGAGGGCCCGAGATACCCAGTACTTC
cdr3_aa: CASSVGTSGRARDTQYF
v_call: TRBV5-1
clone_size: many
d_call: TRBD2
j_call: TRBJ2-5

cdr3_nt: TGTGCCAGCAGTTCCGGACAGCCCAGCACAGATACGCAGTATTTT
cdr3_aa: CASSSGQPSTDTQYF
v_call: TRBV27
clone_size: -
d_call: -
j_call: TRBJ2-3

cdr3_nt: TGTGCCAGCAGCTCACGGTTGGGTACTGGGGCCAACGTCCTGACTTTC
cdr3_aa: CASSSRLGTGANVLTF
v_call: TRBV5-6
clone_size: many
d_call: -
j_call: TRBJ2-6

cdr3_nt: TGTGCCAGCAGCTGGTTGGGGGGGAGTTCCTACAATGAGCAGTTCTTC
cdr3_aa: CASSWLGGSSYNEQFF
v_call: TRBV5-8
clone_size: -
d_call: TRBD2
j_call: TRBJ2-1

cdr3_nt: TGTGCCAGCAGTTTTGGAGGCGGCAGAGAAGCTTTCTTT
cdr3_aa: CASSFGGGREAFF
v_call: TRBV6-7
clone_size: -
d_call: -
j_call: TRBJ1-1

cdr3_nt: TGTGCCAGTACCGCTGACAGGGCTGGGGCCAACGTCCTGACTTTC
cdr3_aa: CASTADRAGANVLTF
v_call: TRBV19
clone_size: -
d_call: TRBD1
j_call: TRBJ2-6

cdr3_nt: TGCAGCGTGACCCAGACAGGATCCCCTGGCGAGCAGTACTTC
cdr3_aa: CSVTQTGSPGEQYF
v_call: TRBV29-1
clone_size: -
d_call: -
j_call: TRBJ2-7

cdr3_nt: TGTGCCACCGGACGCGGGACAGGGGTGGAGACCCAGTACTTC
cdr3_aa: CATGRGTGVETQYF
v_call: TRBV6-5
clone_size: -
d_call: TRBD1
j_call: TRBJ2-5

cdr3_nt: TGCGCCAGCAGCTTGTTTGAACTAGCGGGGGGGCTTGGCACAGATACGCAGTATTTT
cdr3_aa: CASSLFELAGGLGTDTQYF
v_call: TRBV5-1
clone_size: -
d_call: TRBD2
j_call: TRBJ2-3

cdr3_nt: TGTGCCACACAGGGTCCTGAGGGCTACACCTTC
cdr3_aa: CATQGPEGYTF
v_call: TRBV25-1
clone_size: -
d_call: -
j_call: TRBJ1-2

cdr3_nt: TGTGCCAGTAGTATGGTCCTCGTCGGAGCCTCTGGAAACACCATATATTTT
cdr3_aa: CASSMVLVGASGNTIYF
v_call: TRBV19
clone_size: -
d_call: -
j_call: TRBJ1-3

cdr3_nt: TGTGCCAGCACCACCTGGGCAGACTATAGCAATCAGCCCCAGCATTTT
cdr3_aa: CASTTWADYSNQPQHF
v_call: TRBV28
clone_size: few
d_call: -
j_call: TRBJ1-5

cdr3_nt: TGTGCCAGCAGCTACTGGGACAGACCGAACTATGGCTACACCTTC
cdr3_aa: CASSYWDRPNYGYTF
v_call: TRBV7-9
clone_size: -
d_call: TRBD1
j_call: TRBJ1-2

cdr3_nt: TGTGCCACCAGCAGAGATCAGGGGGGAAAAGAGCAGTTCTTC
cdr3_aa: CATSRDQGGKEQFF
v_call: TRBV15
clone_size: -
d_call: -
j_call: TRBJ2-1

cdr3_nt: TGTGCCAGCACCTTCGACAGGGGAGAATGGTACGAGCAGTACTTC
cdr3_aa: CASTFDRGEWYEQYF
v_call: TRBV7-2
clone_size: -
d_call: TRBD1
j_call: TRBJ2-7

cdr3_nt: TGTGCCAGCAAACCGGGACAGCTATACAATGAGCAGTTCTTC
cdr3_aa: CASKPGQLYNEQFF
v_call: TRBV27
clone_size: -
d_call: TRBD1
j_call: TRBJ2-1

cdr3_nt: TGTGCCAGCAGCTTGGGAGGGGGCTTAGAGACCCAGTACTTC
cdr3_aa: CASSLGGGLETQYF
v_call: TRBV5-6
clone_size: -
d_call: TRBD1
j_call: TRBJ2-5

cdr3_nt: TGTGCCAGTAAGAAGGGTAATGAAAAACTGTTTTTT
cdr3_aa: CASKKGNEKLFF
v_call: TRBV19
clone_size: -
d_call: -
j_call: TRBJ1-4

cdr3_nt: TGTGCCTTGGGGACAGGAGGCCAGCCCCAGCATTTT
cdr3_aa: CALGTGGQPQHF
v_call: TRBV30
clone_size: -
d_call: TRBD1
j_call: TRBJ1-5

cdr3_nt: TGTGCAAGTCGCTTAGGAAGAACTCGTAGGGAAAAACTGTTTTTT
cdr3_aa: CASRLGRTRREKLFF
v_call: TRBV12-2
clone_size: -
d_call: -
j_call: TRBJ1-4

cdr3_nt: TGTGCCAGCAGCTTAGGACAGGGGATGGACTATGGCTACACCTTC
cdr3_aa: CASSLGQGMDYGYTF
v_call: TRBV7-9
clone_size: -
d_call: TRBD1
j_call: TRBJ1-2

cdr3_nt: TGTGCCAGCAGCCAAGTTAAGACTAGCGGGTACAATGAGCAGTTCTTC
cdr3_aa: CASSQVKTSGYNEQFF
v_call: TRBV14
clone_size: -
d_call: TRBD2
j_call: TRBJ2-1

cdr3_nt: TGTGCCAGCAGCTTAGGGGACAGCCGCAATCAGCCCCAGCATTTT
cdr3_aa: CASSLGDSRNQPQHF
v_call: TRBV7-8
clone_size: -
d_call: TRBD1
j_call: TRBJ1-5

cdr3_nt: TGTGCCAGCAGAAGGACAGGACCGAGCAATCAGCCCCAGCATTTT
cdr3_aa: CASRRTGPSNQPQHF
v_call: TRBV28
clone_size: -
d_call: TRBD1
j_call: TRBJ1-5

cdr3_nt: TGTGCCACCAGCAGAGAGGGGGTCCGCACAGATACGCAGTATTTT
cdr3_aa: CATSREGVRTDTQYF
v_call: TRBV15
clone_size: -
d_call: -
j_call: TRBJ2-3

cdr3_nt: TGTGCCAGCAGTGAAGGACTCCGACAGGGTGTAAATGAGCAGTTCTTC
cdr3_aa: CASSEGLRQGVNEQFF
v_call: TRBV6-1
clone_size: -
d_call: TRBD1
j_call: TRBJ2-1

cdr3_nt: TGCGCCAGCAGCGTGGAGGGATTACTGCCCATATATTTT
cdr3_aa: CASSVEGLLPIYF
v_call: TRBV5-1
clone_size: many
d_call: -
j_call: TRBJ1-3

cdr3_nt: TGCGCCAGCAGCCTCTATACAGGGGGTGAAGCTTTCTTT
cdr3_aa: CASSLYTGGEAFF
v_call: TRBV5-1
clone_size: -
d_call: TRBD1
j_call: TRBJ1-1

cdr3_nt: TGTGCCAGCAGCTTAGATCAGGCACAAATCTACGAGCAGTACTTC
cdr3_aa: CASSLDQAQIYEQYF
v_call: TRBV11-2
clone_size: -
d_call: -
j_call: TRBJ2-7

cdr3_nt: TGCAGTGCTCTGGGGACTAGCGAGCAGTTCTTC
cdr3_aa: CSALGTSEQFF
v_call: TRBV20-1
clone_size: -
d_call: TRBD2
j_call: TRBJ2-1

cdr3_nt: TGTGCCAGTACTTCCTCCCTCGACAGAAACATTCAGTACTTC
cdr3_aa: CASTSSLDRNIQYF
v_call: TRBV5-8
clone_size: -
d_call: -
j_call: TRBJ2-4

cdr3_nt: TGTGCCAGCAGGCGAGGACAGACTTCCTACGAGCAGTACTTC
cdr3_aa: CASRRGQTSYEQYF
v_call: TRBV6-5
clone_size: -
d_call: -
j_call: TRBJ2-7

cdr3_nt: TGTGCCAGCACCCCCCCGGGTAGCGGGACCTACGAGCAGTACTTC
cdr3_aa: CASTPPGSGTYEQYF
v_call: TRBV6-5
clone_size: -
d_call: TRBD2
j_call: TRBJ2-7

cdr3_nt: TGTGCCAGCAGCCGGGATAAGGTGAGTGGGACTGAAGCTTTCTTT
cdr3_aa: CASSRDKVSGTEAFF
v_call: TRBV4-2
clone_size: -
d_call: -
j_call: TRBJ1-1

cdr3_nt: TGCGCCAGCAGCCGCGAAAGGACTGAGGGGGGCGAGCAGTACTTC
cdr3_aa: CASSRERTEGGEQYF
v_call: TRBV4-1
clone_size: -
d_call: -
j_call: TRBJ2-7

cdr3_nt: TGTGCCAGCTCACCACAAGGGGGATTGAACACTGAAGCTTTCTTT
cdr3_aa: CASSPQGGLNTEAFF
v_call: TRBV18
clone_size: few
d_call: -
j_call: TRBJ1-1

cdr3_nt: TGTGCCAGCAGTGGGGCGTACGAGCAGTACTTC
cdr3_aa: CASSGAYEQYF
v_call: TRBV2
clone_size: few
d_call: -
j_call: TRBJ2-7

cdr3_nt: TGTGCCAGCACAGGGGGCACTGAAGCTTTCTTT
cdr3_aa: CASTGGTEAFF
v_call: TRBV6-1
clone_size: -
d_call: TRBD1
j_call: TRBJ1-1

cdr3_nt: TGTGCCAGTAACCTGGGCGGCACAGATACGCAGTATTTT
cdr3_aa: CASNLGGTDTQYF
v_call: TRBV7-8
clone_size: -
d_call: -
j_call: TRBJ2-3

cdr3_nt: TGCGCCAGCAGCCAGGGGACTAGCGTAAAAGATACGCAGTATTTT
cdr3_aa: CASSQGTSVKDTQYF
v_call: TRBV4-3
clone_size: -
d_call: TRBD2
j_call: TRBJ2-3

cdr3_nt: TGTGCTAGCATAGGGTTCGAAGATACGCAGTATTTT
cdr3_aa: CASIGFEDTQYF
v_call: TRBV6-1
clone_size: -
d_call: -
j_call: TRBJ2-3